This T cell receptor (beta chain) is drawn from a study of regulatory T cells in long-lasting Graves disease. Overall study context: Positive TSH receptor antibodies alongside over 5 years of antithyroid drugs were what marked Graves' disease as persistent.

This clonotype was observed a handful of times. What it binds is not known. The time point here: persistent/refractory GD, antithyroid drugs over 5 years with positive TRAb. The authors made the TCR library using RNA they extracted from PBMCs. Arm-PCR of CDR3 regions with iRepertoire HTBI primers generated TCR beta libraries. TCRdb re-derived calls from the multiplex PCR reads in MiXCR, one entry per CDR3 protein. The data contain 500,000 to 700,000 distinct CDR3 sequences, around 30% of them singletons. Study-wide results and caveats: Persistent Graves' patients possessed reduced TCR diversity relative to recently diagnosed ones. Sample size was small, which may have lowered accuracy.

CDR3 length: 14 residues. CDR1 and CDR2 (germline): LNHDA, SQIVND (reference sequence). Trimming took 5 bases from V and 6 from J, leaving 16 bases between them. Sequences were derived from peripheral blood mononuclear cells (PBMCs), sampled when the disease was refractory, from a patient treated with antithyroid drugs. The chain is built from TRBV19 and TRBJ1-1, with D possibly matching TRBD1 (6 bases). The TCR comes from a female donor with Graves disease. CDR3 nucleotides: TGTGCCAGTAGTGGCCCCAGGGGTAAGCCTGAAGCTTTCTTT. Protein product: CASSGPRGKPEAFF.